The 2 T cell receptor beta chains below were found in one sample sequenced in a study of blood T cells in healthy people across ages (dated by TCRdb to the mid-2010s). To prepare the library, 5' RACE was applied. Sequencer: Illumina HiSeq 2500. A second PCR of roughly 7 to 11 cycles was performed with a sample-barcoded 5' primer and a J-beta primer mix. TCRdb handled the public reads itself, with Q25 trimming in fastp and clone calling in MiXCR, and kept productive beta chains. Every entry covers one CDR3 protein and lists the most common genes and DNA from its rows. The sample table holds approximately 1.5 million distinct CDR3 sequences, of which around 40% were seen once. The top ten clonotypes cover around 4% of the sample. The sequenced sample consisted of blood. The receptors shown here come from a woman aged 18-29 years in good health.

In its sample, this clonotype was seen a few times. J is TRBJ2-3 and V is TRBV7-3; D not certain. This CDR3 has 13 residues. V lost 3 bases and J lost 5, with 9 bases in between. Germline V gene data show CDR1 as SGHTA and CDR2 as FQGTGA. The CDR3 DNA reads as TGTGCCAGCAGCTTCGGTGCTGGAGATACGCAGTATTTT. Its protein is CASSFGAGDTQYF.

This clonotype was found a few times. The chain recombines TRBV24-1 with TRBJ2-5, with 11 bases matching TRBD1. CDR1 KGHDR and CDR2 SFDVKD come from the germline V gene. This CDR3 has 13 residues. Trimming at V came to 9 bases and at J to 3 bases, leaving 2 bases not matched to a gene. The CDR3 spells CATRGQGEETQYF. The DNA for the CDR3 is TGTGCCACCCGGGGACAGGGGGAAGAGACCCAGTACTTC.